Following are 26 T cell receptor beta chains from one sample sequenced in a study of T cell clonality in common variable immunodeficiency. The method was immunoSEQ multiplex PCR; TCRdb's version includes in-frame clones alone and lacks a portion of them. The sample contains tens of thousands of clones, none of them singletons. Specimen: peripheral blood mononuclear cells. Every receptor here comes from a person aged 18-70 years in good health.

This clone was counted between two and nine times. This chain's CDR3 is CASSVSSPTDTQYF. Incomplete CDR3 DNA: TGTGCCAGTAGTGTTTCGTCCCCCACAGATACG. V gene TRBV19 combines with J gene TRBJ2-3; D gene uncertain. Read data end 3 residues before the CDR3 end; the end is taken from the germline J gene. The CDR3 runs 14 residues. Germline assignment: CDR1 LNHDA and CDR2 SQIVND (reference sequence). Trimming left V 5 bases short and J 2 bases short, with 11 bases between.

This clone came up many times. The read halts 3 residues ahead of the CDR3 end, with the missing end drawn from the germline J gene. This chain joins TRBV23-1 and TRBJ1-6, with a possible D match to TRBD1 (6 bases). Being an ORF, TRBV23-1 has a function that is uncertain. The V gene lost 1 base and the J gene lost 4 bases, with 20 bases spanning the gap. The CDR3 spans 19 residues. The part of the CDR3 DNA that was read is TGCGCCAGCAGTCAATTTGGGCGGGGGGCGCGTGTATATAATTCACCC. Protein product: CASSQFGRGARVYNSP. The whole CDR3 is CASSQFGRGARVYNSPLHF.

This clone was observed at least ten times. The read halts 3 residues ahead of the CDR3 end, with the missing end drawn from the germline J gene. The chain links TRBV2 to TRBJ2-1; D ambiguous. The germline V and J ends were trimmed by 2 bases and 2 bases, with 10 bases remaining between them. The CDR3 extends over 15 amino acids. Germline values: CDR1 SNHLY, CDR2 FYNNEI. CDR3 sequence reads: CASSEPGRTYNEQFF. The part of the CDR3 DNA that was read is TGTGCCAGCAGTGAACCTGGGCGTACCTACAATGAG.

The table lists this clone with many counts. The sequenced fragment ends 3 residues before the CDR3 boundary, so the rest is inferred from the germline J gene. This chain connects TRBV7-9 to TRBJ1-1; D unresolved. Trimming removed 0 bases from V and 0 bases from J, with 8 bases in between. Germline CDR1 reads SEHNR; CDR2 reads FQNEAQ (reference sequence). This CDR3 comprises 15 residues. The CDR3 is CASSLARNMNTEAFF. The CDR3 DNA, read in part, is TGTGCCAGCAGCTTAGCGCGGAATATGAACACTGAA.

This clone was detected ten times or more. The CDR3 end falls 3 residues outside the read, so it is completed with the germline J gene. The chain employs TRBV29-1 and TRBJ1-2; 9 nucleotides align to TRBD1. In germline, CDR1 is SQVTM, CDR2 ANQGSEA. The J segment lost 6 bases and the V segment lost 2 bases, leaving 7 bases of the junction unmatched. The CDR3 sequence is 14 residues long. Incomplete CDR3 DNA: TGCAGCGTTGAATGGTACAGGGGGCGGGATGGC. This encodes CSVEWYRGRDG. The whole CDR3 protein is CSVEWYRGRDGYTF.

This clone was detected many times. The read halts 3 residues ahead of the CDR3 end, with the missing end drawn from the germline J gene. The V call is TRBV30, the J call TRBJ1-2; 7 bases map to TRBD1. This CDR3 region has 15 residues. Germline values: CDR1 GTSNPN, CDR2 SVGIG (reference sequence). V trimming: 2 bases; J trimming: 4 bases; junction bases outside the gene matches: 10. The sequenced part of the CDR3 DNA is TGTGCCTGGAGTATAGGGGCAGGGGGTGTCTATGGC. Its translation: CAWSIGAGGVYG. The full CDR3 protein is CAWSIGAGGVYGYTF.

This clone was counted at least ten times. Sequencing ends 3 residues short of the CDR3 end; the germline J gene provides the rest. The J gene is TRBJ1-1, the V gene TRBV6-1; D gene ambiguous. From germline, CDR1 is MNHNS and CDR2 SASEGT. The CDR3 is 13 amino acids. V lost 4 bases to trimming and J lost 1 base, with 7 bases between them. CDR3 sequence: CASSVGENTEAFF. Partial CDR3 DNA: TGTGCCAGCAGTGTCGGGGAGAACACTGAA.

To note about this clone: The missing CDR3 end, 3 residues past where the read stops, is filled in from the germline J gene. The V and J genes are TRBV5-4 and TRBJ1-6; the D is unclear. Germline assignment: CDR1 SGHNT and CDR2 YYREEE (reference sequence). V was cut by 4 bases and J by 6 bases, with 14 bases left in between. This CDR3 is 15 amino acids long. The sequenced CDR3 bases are TGTGCCAGCAGCCCTTCCCTCGGGGTTAATTCACCC. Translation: CASSPSLGVNSP. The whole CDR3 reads CASSPSLGVNSPLHF. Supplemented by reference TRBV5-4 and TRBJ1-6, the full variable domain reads ETGVTQSPTHLIKTRGQQVTLRCSSQSGHNTVSWYQQALGQGPQFIFQYYREEENGRGNFPPRFSGLQFPNYSSELNVNALELDDSALYLCASSPSLGVNSPLHFGNGTRLTVT.

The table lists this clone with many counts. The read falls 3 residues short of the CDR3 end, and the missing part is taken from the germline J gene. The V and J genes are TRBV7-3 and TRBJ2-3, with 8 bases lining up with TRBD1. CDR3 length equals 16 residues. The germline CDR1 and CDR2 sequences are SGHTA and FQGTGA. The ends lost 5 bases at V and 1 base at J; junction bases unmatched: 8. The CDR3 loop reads CASSLSQDRGTDTQYF. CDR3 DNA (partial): TGTGCCAGCAGCCTCTCGCAGGACAGGGGCACAGATACG.

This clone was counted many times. The part of the CDR3 DNA that was read is TGTGCCAGCAGCTTCGGGACTCCACTCACGAGATGGTATGGC. Its translation is CASSFGTPLTRWYG. The full-length CDR3 reads as CASSFGTPLTRWYGYTF. V usage is TRBV13 and J usage is TRBJ1-2; a possible D gene is TRBD1 (5 bases). The read falls 3 residues short of the CDR3 end, and the missing part is taken from the germline J gene. Germline V gives CDR1 PRHDT, CDR2 FYEKMQ (reference sequence). With 3 bases removed from V and 5 bases from J, the gap between germline ends came to 22 bases. The CDR3 extends over 17 amino acids.

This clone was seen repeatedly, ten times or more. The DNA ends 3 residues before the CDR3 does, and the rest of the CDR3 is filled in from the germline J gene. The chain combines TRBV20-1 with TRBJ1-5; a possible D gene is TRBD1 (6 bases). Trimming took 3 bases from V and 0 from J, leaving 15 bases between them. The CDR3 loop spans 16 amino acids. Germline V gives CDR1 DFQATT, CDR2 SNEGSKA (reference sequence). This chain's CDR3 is CSASRGQAYSNQPQHF. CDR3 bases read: TGCAGTGCTAGCAGGGGACAAGCTTATAGCAATCAGCCC.

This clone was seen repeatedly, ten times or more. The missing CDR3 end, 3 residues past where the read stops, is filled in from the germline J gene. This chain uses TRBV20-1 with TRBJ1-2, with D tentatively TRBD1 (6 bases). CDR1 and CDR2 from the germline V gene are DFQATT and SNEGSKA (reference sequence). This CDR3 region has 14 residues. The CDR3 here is CSARVTPGASGYTF. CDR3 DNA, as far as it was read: TGCAGTGCTAGGGTAACCCCAGGGGCTAGCGGC.

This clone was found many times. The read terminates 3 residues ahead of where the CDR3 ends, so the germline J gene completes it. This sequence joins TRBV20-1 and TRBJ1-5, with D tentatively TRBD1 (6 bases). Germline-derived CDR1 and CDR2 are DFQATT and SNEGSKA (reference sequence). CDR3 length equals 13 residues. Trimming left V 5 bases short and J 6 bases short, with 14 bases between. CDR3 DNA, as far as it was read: TGCAGTGCTGTAGGGGGGGAAGCTCAGCCC. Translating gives CSAVGGEAQP. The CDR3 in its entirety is CSAVGGEAQPQHF.

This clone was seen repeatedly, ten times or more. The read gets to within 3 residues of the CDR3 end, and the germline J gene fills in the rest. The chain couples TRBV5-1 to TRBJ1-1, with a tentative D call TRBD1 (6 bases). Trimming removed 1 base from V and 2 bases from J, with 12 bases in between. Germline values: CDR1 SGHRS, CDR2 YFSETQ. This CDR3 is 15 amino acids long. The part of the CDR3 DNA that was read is TGCGCCAGCAGCTTGAGTCTGGGACACAACACTGAA. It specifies CASSLSLGHNTE. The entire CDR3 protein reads CASSLSLGHNTEAFF. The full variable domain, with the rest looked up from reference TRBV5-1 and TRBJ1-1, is KAGVTQTPRYLIKTRGQQVTLSCSPISGHRSVSWYQQTPGQGLQFLFEYFSETQRNKGNFPGRFSGRQFSNSRSEMNVSTLELGDSALYLCASSLSLGHNTEAFFGQGTRLTVV.

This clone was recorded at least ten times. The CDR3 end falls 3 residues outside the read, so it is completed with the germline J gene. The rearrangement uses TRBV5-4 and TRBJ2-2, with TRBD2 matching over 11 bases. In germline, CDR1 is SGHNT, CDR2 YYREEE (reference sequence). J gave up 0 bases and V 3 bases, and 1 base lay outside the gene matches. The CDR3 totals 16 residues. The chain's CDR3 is CASSSGLAANTGELFF. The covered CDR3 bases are TGTGCCAGCAGCTCGGGACTAGCGGCGAACACCGGGGAG.

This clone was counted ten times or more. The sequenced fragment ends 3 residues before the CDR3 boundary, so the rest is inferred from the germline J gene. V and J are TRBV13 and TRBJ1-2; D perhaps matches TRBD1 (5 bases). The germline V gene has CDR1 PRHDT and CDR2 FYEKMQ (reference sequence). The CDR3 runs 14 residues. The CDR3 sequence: CASSFQGGAEGYTF. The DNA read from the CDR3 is TGTGCCAGCAGCTTTCAAGGAGGGGCAGAAGGC.

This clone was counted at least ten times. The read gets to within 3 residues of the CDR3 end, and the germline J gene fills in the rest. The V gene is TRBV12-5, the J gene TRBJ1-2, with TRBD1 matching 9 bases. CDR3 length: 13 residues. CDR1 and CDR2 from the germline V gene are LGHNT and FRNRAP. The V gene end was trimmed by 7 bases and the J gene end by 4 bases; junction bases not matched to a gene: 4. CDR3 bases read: TGTGCTAGTGCGCGGGACAGGGCCTATGGC. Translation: CASARDRAYG. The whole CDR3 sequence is CASARDRAYGYTF.

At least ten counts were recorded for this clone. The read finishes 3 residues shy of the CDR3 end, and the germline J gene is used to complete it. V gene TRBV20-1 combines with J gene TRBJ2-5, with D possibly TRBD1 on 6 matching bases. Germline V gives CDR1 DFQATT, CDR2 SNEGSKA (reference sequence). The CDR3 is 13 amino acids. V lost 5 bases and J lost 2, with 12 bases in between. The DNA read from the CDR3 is TGCAGTGCTTCGGTGACAGGTCAAGAGACC. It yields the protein CSASVTGQET. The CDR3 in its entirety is CSASVTGQETQYF.

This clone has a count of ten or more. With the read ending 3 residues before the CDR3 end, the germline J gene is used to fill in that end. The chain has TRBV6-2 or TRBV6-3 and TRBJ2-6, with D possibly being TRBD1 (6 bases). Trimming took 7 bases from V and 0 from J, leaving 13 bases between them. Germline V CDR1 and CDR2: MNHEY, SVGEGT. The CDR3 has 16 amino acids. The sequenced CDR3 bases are TGTGCCAGCACTCAGGGGACGTACTCTGGGGCCAACGTC. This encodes CASTQGTYSGANV. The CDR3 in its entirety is CASTQGTYSGANVLTF.

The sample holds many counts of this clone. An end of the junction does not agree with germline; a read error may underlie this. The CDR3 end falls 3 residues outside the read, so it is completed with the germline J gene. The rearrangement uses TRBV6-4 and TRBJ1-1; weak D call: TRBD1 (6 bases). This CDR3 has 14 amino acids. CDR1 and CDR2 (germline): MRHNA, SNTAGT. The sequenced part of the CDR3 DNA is TGTGCCAGCAGCGACTTAGCAGGGGCCACTGAA. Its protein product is CASSDLAGATE. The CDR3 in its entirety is CASSDLAGATEAFF.

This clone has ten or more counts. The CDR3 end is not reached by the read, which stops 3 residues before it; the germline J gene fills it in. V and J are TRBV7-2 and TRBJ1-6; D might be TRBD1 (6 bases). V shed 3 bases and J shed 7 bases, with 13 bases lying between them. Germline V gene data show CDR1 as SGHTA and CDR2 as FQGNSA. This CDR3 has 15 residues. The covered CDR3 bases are TGTGCCAGCAGCTTTGCGGGGGCGAGGAATTCACCC. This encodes CASSFAGARNSP. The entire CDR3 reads CASSFAGARNSPLHF.

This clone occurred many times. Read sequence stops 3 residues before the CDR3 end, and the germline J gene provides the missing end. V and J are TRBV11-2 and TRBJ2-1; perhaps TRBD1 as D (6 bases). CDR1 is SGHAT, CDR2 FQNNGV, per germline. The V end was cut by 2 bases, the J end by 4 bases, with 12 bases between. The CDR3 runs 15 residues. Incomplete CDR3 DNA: TGTGCCAGCAGCTTAATGGGGGCGGGTTACAATGAG. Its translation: CASSLMGAGYNE. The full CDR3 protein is CASSLMGAGYNEQFF. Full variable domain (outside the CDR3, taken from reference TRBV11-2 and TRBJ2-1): EAGVAQSPRYKIIEKRQSVAFWCNPISGHATLYWYQQILGQGPKLLIQFQNNGVVDDSQLPKDRFSAERLKGVDSTLKIQPAKLEDSAVYLCASSLMGAGYNEQFFGPGTRLTVL.

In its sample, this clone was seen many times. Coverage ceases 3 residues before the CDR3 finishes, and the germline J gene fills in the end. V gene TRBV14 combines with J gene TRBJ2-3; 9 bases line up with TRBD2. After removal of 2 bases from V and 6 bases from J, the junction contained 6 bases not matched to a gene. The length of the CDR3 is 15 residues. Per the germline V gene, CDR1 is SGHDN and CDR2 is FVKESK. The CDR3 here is CASSQRRGGSDTQYF. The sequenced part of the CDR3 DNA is TGTGCCAGCAGCCAACGGCGGGGGGGCTCGGATACG.

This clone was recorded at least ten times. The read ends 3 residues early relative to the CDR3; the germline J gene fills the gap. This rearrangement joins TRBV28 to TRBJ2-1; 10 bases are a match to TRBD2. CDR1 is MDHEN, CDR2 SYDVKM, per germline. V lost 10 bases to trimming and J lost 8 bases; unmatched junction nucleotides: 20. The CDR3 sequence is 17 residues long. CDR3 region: CATHPPRRAGGQHEQFF. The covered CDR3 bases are TGTGCCACCCATCCCCCCCGCCGAGCGGGAGGGCAACATGAG.

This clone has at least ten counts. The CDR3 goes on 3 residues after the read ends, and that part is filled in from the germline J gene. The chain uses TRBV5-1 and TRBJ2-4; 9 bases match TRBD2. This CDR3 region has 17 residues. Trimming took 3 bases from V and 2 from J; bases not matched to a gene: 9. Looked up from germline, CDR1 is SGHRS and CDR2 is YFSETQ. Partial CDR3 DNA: TGCGCCAGCAGCTGGATAGCGGGAGAAAGAACCAAAAACATT. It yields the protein CASSWIAGERTKNI. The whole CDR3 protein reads CASSWIAGERTKNIQYF. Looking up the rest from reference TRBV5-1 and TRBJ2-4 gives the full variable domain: KAGVTQTPRYLIKTRGQQVTLSCSPISGHRSVSWYQQTPGQGLQFLFEYFSETQRNKGNFPGRFSGRQFSNSRSEMNVSTLELGDSALYLCASSWIAGERTKNIQYFGAGTRLSVL.

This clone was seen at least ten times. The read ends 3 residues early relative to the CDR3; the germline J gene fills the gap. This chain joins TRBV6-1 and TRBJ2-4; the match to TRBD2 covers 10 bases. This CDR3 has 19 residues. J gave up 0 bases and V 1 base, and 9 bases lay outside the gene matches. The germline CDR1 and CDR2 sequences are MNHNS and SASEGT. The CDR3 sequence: CASSEGSGGRELAKNIQYF. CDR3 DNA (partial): TGTGCCAGCAGTGAAGGTAGCGGGGGGCGGGAACTAGCCAAAAACATT.